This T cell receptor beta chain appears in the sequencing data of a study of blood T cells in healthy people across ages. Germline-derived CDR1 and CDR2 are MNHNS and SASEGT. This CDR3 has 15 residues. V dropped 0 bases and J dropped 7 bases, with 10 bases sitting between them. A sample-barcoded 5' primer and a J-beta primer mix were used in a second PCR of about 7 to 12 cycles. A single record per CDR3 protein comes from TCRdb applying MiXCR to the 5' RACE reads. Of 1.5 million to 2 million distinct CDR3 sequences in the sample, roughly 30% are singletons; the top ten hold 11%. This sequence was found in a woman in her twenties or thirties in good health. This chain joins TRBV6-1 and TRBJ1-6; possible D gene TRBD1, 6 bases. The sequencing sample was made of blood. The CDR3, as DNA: TGTGCCAGCAGTGAAGCTAGGGGGTACAATTCACCCCTCCACTTT. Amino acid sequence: CASSEARGYNSPLHF.